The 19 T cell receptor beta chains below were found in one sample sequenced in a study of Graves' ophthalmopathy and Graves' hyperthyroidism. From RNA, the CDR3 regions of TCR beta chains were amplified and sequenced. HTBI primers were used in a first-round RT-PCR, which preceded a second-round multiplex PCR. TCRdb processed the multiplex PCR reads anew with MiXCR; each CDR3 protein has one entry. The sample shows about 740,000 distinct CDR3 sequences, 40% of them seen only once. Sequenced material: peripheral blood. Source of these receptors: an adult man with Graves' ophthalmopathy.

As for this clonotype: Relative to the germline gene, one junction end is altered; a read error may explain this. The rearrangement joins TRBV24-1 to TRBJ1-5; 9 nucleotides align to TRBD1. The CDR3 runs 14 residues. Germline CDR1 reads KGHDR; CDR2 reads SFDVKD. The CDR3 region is CASSSGTGYAPQHF. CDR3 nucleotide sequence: TGTGCCAGCAGTTCCGGGACAGGGTATGCGCCCCAGCATTTT.

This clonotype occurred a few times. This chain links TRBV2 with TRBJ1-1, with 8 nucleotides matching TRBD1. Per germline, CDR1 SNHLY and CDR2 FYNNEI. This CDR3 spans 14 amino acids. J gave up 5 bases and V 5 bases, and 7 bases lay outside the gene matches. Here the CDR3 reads CASSLGQGPTEAFF. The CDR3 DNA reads TGTGCCAGCAGTCTAGGACAGGGACCAACTGAAGCTTTCTTT.

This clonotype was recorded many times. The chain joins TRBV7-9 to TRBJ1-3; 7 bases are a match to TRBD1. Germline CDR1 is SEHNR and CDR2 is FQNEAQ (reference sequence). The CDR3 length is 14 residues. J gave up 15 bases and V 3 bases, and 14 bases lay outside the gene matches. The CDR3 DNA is TGTGCCAGCAGCTTTTTACGGGACAGTCCTCCGACATATTTT. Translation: CASSFLRDSPPTYF. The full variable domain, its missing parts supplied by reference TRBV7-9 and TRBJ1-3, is DTGVSQNPRHKITKRGQNVTFRCDPISEHNRLYWYRQTLGQGPEFLTYFQNEAQLEKSRLLSDRFSAERPKGSFSTLEIQRTEQGDSAMYLCASSFLRDSPPTYFGEGSWLTVV.

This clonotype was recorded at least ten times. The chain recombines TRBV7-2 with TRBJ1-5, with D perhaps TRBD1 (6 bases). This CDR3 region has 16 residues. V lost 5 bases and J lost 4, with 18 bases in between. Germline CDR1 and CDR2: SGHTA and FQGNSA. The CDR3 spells CASSPSGARGNQPQHF. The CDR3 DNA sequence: TGTGCCAGCAGCCCGTCGGGGGCGAGGGGGAATCAGCCCCAGCATTTT.

The CDR3 DNA reads TGTGCCAGCAGCCCTGGTGGAGGTAGTGAAAAACTGTTTTTT. It encodes CASSPGGGSEKLFF. The J gene is TRBJ1-4, the V gene TRBV9; no clear D. Between the trimmed V and J ends, which lost 4 bases and 7 bases, there was a span of 14 bases. Germline V lookup: CDR1 SGDLS, CDR2 YYNGEE. The CDR3 is made up of 14 amino acids.

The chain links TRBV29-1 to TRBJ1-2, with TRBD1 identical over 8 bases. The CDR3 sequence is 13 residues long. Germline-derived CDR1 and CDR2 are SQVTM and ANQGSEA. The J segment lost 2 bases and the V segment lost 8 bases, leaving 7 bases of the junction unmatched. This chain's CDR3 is CSFGQGLNYGYTF. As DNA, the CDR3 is TGCAGCTTTGGACAGGGACTCAACTATGGCTACACCTTC. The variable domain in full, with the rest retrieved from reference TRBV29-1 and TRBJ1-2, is SAVISQKPSRDICQRGTSLTIQCQVDSQVTMMFWYRQQPGQSLTLIATANQGSEATYESGFVIDKFPISRPNLTFSTLTVSNMSPEDSSIYLCSFGQGLNYGYTFGSGTRLTVV.

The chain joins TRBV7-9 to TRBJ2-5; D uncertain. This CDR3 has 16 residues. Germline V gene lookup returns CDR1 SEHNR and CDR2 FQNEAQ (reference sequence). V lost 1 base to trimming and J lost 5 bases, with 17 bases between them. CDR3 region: CASSLGSDPRSETQYF. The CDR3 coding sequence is TGTGCCAGCAGCTTAGGCAGCGACCCAAGGTCGGAGACCCAGTACTTC.

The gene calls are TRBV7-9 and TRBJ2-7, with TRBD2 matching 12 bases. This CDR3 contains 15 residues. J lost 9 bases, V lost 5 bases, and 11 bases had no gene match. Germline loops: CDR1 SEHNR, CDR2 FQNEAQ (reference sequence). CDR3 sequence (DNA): TGTGCCAGCAGCCGCGGAGGACTAGCGGGAAGTACGCAGTACTTC. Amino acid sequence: CASSRGGLAGSTQYF.

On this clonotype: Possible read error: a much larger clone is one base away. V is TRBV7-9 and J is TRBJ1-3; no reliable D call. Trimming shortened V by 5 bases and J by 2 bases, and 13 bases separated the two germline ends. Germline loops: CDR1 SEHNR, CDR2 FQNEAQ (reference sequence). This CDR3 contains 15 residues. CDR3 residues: CASSPRTSTGNTIYF. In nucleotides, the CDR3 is TGTGCCAGCAGCCCCCGAACCAGCACTGGAAACACCATATATTTT. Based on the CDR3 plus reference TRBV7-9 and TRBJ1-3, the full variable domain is DTGVSQNPRHKITKRGQNVTFRCDPISEHNRLYWYRQTLGQGPEFLTYFQNEAQLEKSRLLSDRFSAERPKGSFSTLEIQRTEQGDSAMYLCASSPRTSTGNTIYFGEGSWLTVV.

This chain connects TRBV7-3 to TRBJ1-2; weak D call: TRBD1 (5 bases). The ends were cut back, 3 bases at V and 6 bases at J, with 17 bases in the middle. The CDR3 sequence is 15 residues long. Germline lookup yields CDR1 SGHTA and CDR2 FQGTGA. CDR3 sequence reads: CASSLGPTQGNGYTF. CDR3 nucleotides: TGTGCCAGCAGCTTGGGGCCAACCCAAGGGAATGGCTACACCTTC.

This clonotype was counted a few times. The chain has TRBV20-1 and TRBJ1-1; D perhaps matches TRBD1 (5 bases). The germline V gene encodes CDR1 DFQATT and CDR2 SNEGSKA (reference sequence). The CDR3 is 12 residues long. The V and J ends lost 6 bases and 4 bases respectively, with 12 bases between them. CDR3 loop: CSASRGPTEAFF. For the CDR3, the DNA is TGCAGTGCGAGCCGGGGCCCCACTGAAGCTTTCTTT.

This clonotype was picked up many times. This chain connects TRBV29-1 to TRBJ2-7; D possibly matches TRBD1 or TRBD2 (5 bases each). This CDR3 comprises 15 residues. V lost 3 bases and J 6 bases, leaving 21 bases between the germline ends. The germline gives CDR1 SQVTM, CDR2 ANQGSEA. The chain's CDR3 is CSVEVSGGAVREQYF. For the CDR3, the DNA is TGCAGCGTTGAGGTCTCTGGGGGAGCGGTACGCGAGCAGTACTTC.

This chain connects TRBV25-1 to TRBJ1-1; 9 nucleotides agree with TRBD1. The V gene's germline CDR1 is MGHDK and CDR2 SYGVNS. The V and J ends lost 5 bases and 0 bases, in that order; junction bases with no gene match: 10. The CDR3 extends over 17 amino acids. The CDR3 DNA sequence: TGTGCCAGCAGTTTCGGTACAGGGGGCCAGGTGAACACTGAAGCTTTCTTT. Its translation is CASSFGTGGQVNTEAFF.

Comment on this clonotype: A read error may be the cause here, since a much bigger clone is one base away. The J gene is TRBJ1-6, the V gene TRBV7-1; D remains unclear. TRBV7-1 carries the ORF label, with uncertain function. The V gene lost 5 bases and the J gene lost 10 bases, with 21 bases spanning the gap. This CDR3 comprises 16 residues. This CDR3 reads CASSAQEYGGGSPLHF. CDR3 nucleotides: TGTGCCAGCAGCGCACAAGAATATGGCGGTGGGTCACCCCTCCACTTT.

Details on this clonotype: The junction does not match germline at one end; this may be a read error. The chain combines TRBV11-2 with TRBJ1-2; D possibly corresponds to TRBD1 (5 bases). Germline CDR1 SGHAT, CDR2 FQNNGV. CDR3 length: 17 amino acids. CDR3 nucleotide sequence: TGTGCCAGCAGCCAAGAAAGAGGGGTCGAAATTAACTATGGCTGCACCTTC. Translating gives CASSQERGVEINYGCTF.

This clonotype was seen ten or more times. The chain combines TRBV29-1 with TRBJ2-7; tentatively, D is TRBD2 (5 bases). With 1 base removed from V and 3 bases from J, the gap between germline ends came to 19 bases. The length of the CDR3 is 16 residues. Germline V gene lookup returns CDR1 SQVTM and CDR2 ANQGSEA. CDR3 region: CSVEGGGDNHLYEQYF. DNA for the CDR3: TGCAGCGTTGAAGGTGGAGGAGACAACCACCTCTACGAGCAGTACTTC.

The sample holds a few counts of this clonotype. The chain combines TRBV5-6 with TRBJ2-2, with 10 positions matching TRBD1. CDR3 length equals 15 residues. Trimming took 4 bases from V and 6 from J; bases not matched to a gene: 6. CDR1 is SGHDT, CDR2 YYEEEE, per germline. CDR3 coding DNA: TGTGCCAGCAGCCGACAGGGGGCATCGTCCGGGGAGCTGTTTTTT. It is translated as CASSRQGASSGELFF.

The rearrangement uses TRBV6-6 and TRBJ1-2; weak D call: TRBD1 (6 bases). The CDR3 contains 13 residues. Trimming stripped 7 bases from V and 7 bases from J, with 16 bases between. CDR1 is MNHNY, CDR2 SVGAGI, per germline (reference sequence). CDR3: CASILPQGSGYTF. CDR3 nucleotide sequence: TGTGCCAGCATATTACCTCAGGGGAGTGGCTACACCTTC.

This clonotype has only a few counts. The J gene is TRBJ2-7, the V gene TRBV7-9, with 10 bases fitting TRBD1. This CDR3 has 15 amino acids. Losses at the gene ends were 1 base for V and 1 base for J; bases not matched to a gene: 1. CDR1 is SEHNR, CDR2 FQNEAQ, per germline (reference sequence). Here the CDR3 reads CASSLGDRGSYEQYF. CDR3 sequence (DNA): TGTGCCAGCAGCTTAGGGGACAGGGGTTCCTACGAGCAGTACTTC.